This entry lists 21 T cell receptor beta chains sequenced from one sample in a study of blood T cell repertoires in COVID-19. Generated by immunoSEQ multiplex PCR, the TCRdb table keeps only in-frame clones and is missing some. The sample lists more than 95,000 clones; roughly 80% were seen once. Sequencing was performed on peripheral blood. The receptors come from a man aged 60 to 75 with acute or convalescent COVID-19.

The chain recombines TRBV6-6 with TRBJ1-3; a possible D gene is TRBD1 (5 bases). The CDR3 is made up of 16 amino acids. The germline gives CDR1 MNHNY, CDR2 SVGAGI (reference sequence). V was pared by 8 bases and J by 2 bases, with 19 bases between. This CDR3 is CASHWPGKGPGNTIYF. The CDR3 nucleotides read TGTGCCAGCCACTGGCCAGGGAAGGGCCCTGGAAACACCATATATTTT.

J is TRBJ1-3 and V is TRBV5-1, with 9 positions matching TRBD1. Germline CDR1 and CDR2: SGHRS and YFSETQ. After removal of 0 bases from V and 2 bases from J, the junction contained 18 bases not matched to a gene. The CDR3 is 21 residues long. The CDR3 region has the DNA TGCGCCAGCAGCTTGGGTCGGCCATCGGGACAGGGTATTGTAGCTGGAAACACCATATATTTT. Amino acids: CASSLGRPSGQGIVAGNTIYF.

The V and J genes are TRBV7-9 and TRBJ2-7; a weak D match, TRBD1 (5 bases). The CDR3 runs to 11 residues. Germline values: CDR1 SEHNR, CDR2 FQNEAQ (reference sequence). Trimming took off 5 bases at V and 7 bases at J, with 9 bases between the two ends. CDR3 in DNA: TGTGCCAGCAGCCATAAGGGGGAGCAGTACTTC. Residues: CASSHKGEQYF. Full variable domain (missing parts from reference TRBV7-9 and TRBJ2-7): DTGVSQNPRHKITKRGQNVTFRCDPISEHNRLYWYRQTLGQGPEFLTYFQNEAQLEKSRLLSDRFSAERPKGSFSTLEIQRTEQGDSAMYLCASSHKGEQYFGPGTRLTVT.

The rearrangement uses TRBV7-2 and TRBJ1-1; TRBD1 agrees at 7 bases. The junction had 1 base not matched to a gene; V was cut back by 5 bases and J by 1 base. The CDR3 sequence is 13 residues long. Germline CDR1 SGHTA, CDR2 FQGNSA. CDR3 sequence reads: CASSRQGNTEAFF. DNA of the CDR3: TGTGCCAGCAGCCGACAGGGGAACACTGAAGCTTTCTTT.

The genes are TRBV6-5 and TRBJ1-5, with D uncertain. This CDR3 has 13 amino acids. The germline V and J ends were trimmed by 6 bases and 4 bases, with 10 bases remaining between them. The germline V gene has CDR1 MNHEY and CDR2 SVGAGI. The CDR3 spells CASRRIGNQPQHF. The CDR3 coding sequence is TGTGCCAGCAGGCGGATAGGAAATCAGCCCCAGCATTTT.

This rearrangement joins TRBV10-3 to TRBJ2-1; D might be TRBD2 (7 bases). The CDR3 loop spans 12 amino acids. The germline V gene has CDR1 ENHRY and CDR2 SYGVKD. Trimming shortened V by 10 bases and J by 6 bases, and 13 bases separated the two germline ends. The CDR3 DNA sequence: TGTGCCACGAGGGGGGGAGGCAATGAGCAGTTCTTC. This codes for CATRGGGNEQFF.

V is TRBV2 and J is TRBJ1-2; D gene ambiguous. Germline CDR1 is SNHLY and CDR2 is FYNNEI. Deletions cut 3 bases from V and 6 bases from J, with 8 bases between. The CDR3 contains 12 residues. The DNA for the CDR3 is TGTGCCAGCAGTGACAGGCTTCATGGCTACACCTTC. Its protein product is CASSDRLHGYTF.

A few counts support this clone. The genes are TRBV6-5 and TRBJ1-2; D is unclear. The CDR3 is made up of 14 amino acids. With 6 bases removed from V and 4 bases from J, the gap between germline ends came to 15 bases. Per germline, CDR1 MNHEY and CDR2 SVGAGI. Written as DNA, the CDR3 is TGTGCCAGCAGACGCACACGAGACACCTATGGCTACACCTTC. This sequence encodes CASRRTRDTYGYTF.

This chain joins TRBV30 and TRBJ2-7; 7 bases align to TRBD2. The CDR3 has 14 amino acids. V shed 3 bases, J shed 0 bases, and the junction held 5 bases outside the gene matches. Germline V gene lookup returns CDR1 GTSNPN and CDR2 SVGIG (reference sequence). DNA for the CDR3: TGTGCCTGGAGCCCGACTAGCTTCTCCTACGAGCAGTACTTC. Amino acid sequence: CAWSPTSFSYEQYF.

The V and J genes are TRBV9 and TRBJ2-1; 14 positions agree with TRBD2. The V gene's germline CDR1 is SGDLS and CDR2 YYNGEE. The CDR3 is 17 residues long. J lost 7 bases, V lost 4 bases, and 10 bases had no gene match. The CDR3 loop is CASSTDQGLAGVNEQFF. DNA of the CDR3: TGTGCCAGCAGCACAGACCAGGGACTAGCGGGAGTAAATGAGCAGTTCTTC.

The V and J genes are TRBV19 and TRBJ1-2; D is undetermined. Trimming left V 2 bases short and J 6 bases short, with 16 bases between. This CDR3 is built from 15 residues. The germline V gene encodes CDR1 LNHDA and CDR2 SQIVND (reference sequence). CDR3 nucleotides: TGTGCCAGTAGTATACCAGGTTTTCCCGGCGATGGCTACACCTTC. Translation: CASSIPGFPGDGYTF.

The chain uses TRBV6-5 and TRBJ1-5; TRBD1 aligns across 11 bases. V lost 6 bases and J lost 9; bases outside the gene matches: 7. This CDR3 is 14 amino acids long. The V gene's germline CDR1 is MNHEY and CDR2 SVGAGI. The CDR3 region has the DNA TGTGCCAGCAGGGGACAGGGGGTTTATATGCCCCAGCATTTT. This gives the protein CASRGQGVYMPQHF.

This rearrangement joins TRBV18 to TRBJ1-4; 8 bases map to TRBD1. CDR1 and CDR2 (germline): KGHSH, LQKENI. The V and J ends lost 2 bases and 5 bases, in that order; junction bases with no gene match: 1. The CDR3 spans 14 residues. The CDR3 nucleotides read TGTGCCAGCTCACCAGGACAGGGAAATGAAAAACTGTTTTTT. Translating it yields CASSPGQGNEKLFF.

V usage is TRBV2 and J usage is TRBJ2-2, with no clear D. Trimming pared 4 bases from V and 1 base from J, leaving 7 bases between. CDR1 and CDR2 from the germline V gene are SNHLY and FYNNEI. The CDR3 spans 14 residues. The CDR3 sequence is CASSVFQNTGELFF. CDR3 DNA: TGTGCCAGCAGTGTTTTTCAGAACACCGGGGAGCTGTTTTTT.

The J gene is TRBJ2-5, the V gene TRBV29-1; 12 nucleotides agree with TRBD2. The J segment lost 5 bases and the V segment lost 7 bases, leaving 8 bases of the junction unmatched. The V gene's germline CDR1 is SQVTM and CDR2 ANQGSEA. The CDR3 sequence is 14 residues long. CDR3: CSGRLAGVGETQYF. In DNA form, the CDR3 reads TGCAGCGGCCGACTAGCGGGAGTGGGGGAGACCCAGTACTTC.

The V gene is TRBV23-1, the J gene TRBJ1-1, with TRBD1 matching over 7 bases. TRBV23-1 is given ORF status, its function remaining uncertain. There are 19 residues in the CDR3. Trimming removed 3 bases from V and 5 bases from J; junction bases left unmatched: 21. The CDR3, as DNA: TGCGCCAGCAGTCAGACCTCCGGGACAGAGGGGCTCCTGGGGACTGAAGCTTTCTTT. Protein product: CASSQTSGTEGLLGTEAFF.

The chain couples TRBV5-3 to TRBJ2-6; 8 bases fit TRBD1. TRBV5-3 is labeled an ORF, and its function is uncertain. The length of the CDR3 is 19 residues. The trim removed 3 bases at V and 0 bases at J, leaving 11 bases unmatched. In DNA, the CDR3 is TGTGCCAGAAGCTCAAAACGACAGGGGCCGCTCTCTGGGGCCAACGTCCTGACTTTC. Translation: CARSSKRQGPLSGANVLTF.

V usage is TRBV14 and J usage is TRBJ1-1, with 7 bases aligning to TRBD1. Per germline, CDR1 SGHDN and CDR2 FVKESK. CDR3 size: 16 residues. V was pared by 5 bases and J by 4 bases, with 13 bases of the junction left unmatched. The CDR3 loop is CASSASVGAGGTEAFF. CDR3 nucleotide sequence: TGTGCCAGCAGCGCTAGTGTCGGGGCAGGGGGCACTGAAGCTTTCTTT.

This clone has a handful of counts. The chain links TRBV2 to TRBJ1-2, with 9 bases matching TRBD1. The length of the CDR3 is 15 residues. Trimming cost V 10 bases and J 0 bases; bases outside gene matches: 9. CDR1 SNHLY and CDR2 FYNNEI come from the germline V gene. This CDR3 reads CATGTGTLTNYGYTF. In DNA form, the CDR3 reads TGTGCCACCGGGACAGGGACGCTAACTAACTATGGCTACACCTTC.

This clone occurred many times. The chain combines TRBV5-6 with TRBJ1-2, with 8 bases that match TRBD1. V gave up 4 bases and J gave up 5 bases; unmatched junction bases: 16. The CDR3 sequence is 17 residues long. Germline V lookup: CDR1 SGHDT, CDR2 YYEEEE. The CDR3 reads CASSGGQDRVKGYGYTF. In nucleotides, the CDR3 is TGTGCCAGCAGCGGGGGACAGGACAGAGTAAAGGGTTATGGCTACACCTTC. The full variable domain, its missing parts supplied by reference TRBV5-6 and TRBJ1-2, is DAGVTQSPTHLIKTRGQQVTLRCSPKSGHDTVSWYQQALGQGPQFIFQYYEEEERQRGNFPDRFSGHQFPNYSSELNVNALLLGDSALYLCASSGGQDRVKGYGYTFGSGTRLTVV.

The chain is built from TRBV10-2 and TRBJ2-3; 9 positions match TRBD2. The germline CDR1 and CDR2 sequences are WSHSY and SAAADI. Losses at the gene ends were 4 bases for V and 3 bases for J; bases not matched to a gene: 5. This CDR3 region has 15 residues. The CDR3 sequence is CASSGVAGVTDTQYF. The CDR3 DNA reads TGCGCCAGCAGTGGGGTAGCGGGGGTAACAGATACGCAGTATTTT.